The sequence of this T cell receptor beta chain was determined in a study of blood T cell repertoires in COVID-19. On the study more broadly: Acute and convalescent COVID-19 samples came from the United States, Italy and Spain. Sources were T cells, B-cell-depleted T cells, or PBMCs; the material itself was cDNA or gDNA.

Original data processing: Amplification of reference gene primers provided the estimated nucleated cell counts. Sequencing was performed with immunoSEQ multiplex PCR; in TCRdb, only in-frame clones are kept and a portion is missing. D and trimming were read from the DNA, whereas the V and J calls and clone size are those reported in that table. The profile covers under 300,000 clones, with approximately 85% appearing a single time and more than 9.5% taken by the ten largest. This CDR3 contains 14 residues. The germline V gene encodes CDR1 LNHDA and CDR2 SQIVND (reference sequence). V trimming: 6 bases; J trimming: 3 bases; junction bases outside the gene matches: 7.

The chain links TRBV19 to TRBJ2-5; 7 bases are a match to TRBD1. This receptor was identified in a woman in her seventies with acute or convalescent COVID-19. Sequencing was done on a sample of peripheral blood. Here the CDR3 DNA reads TGTGCCAGTAGAAAGGTTGGGACAGAAGAGACCCAGTACTTC. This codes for CASRKVGTEETQYF. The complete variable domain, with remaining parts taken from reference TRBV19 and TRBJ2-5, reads DGGITQSPKYLFRKEGQNVTLSCEQNLNHDAMYWYRQDPGQGLRLIYYSQIVNDFQKGDIAEGYSVSREKKESFPLTVTSAQKNPTAFYLCASRKVGTEETQYFGPGTRLLVL.